Below, 17 T cell receptor beta chains from the same sample are listed, as sequenced in a study of regulatory T cells in long-lasting Graves disease. Stated time point: persistent/refractory GD, antithyroid drugs over 5 years with positive TRAb. Preparation of the TCR library used RNA extracted from PBMCs. Library construction for TCR beta used iRepertoire HTBI primers and Arm-PCR of CDR3 regions. TCRdb reprocessed the multiplex PCR reads via MiXCR and lists one record per CDR3 protein. The sample has around 400,000 distinct CDR3 sequences; approximately 23% are singletons. Sequenced material: peripheral blood mononuclear cells (PBMCs), taken when the disease was refractory, from a patient treated with antithyroid drugs. All receptors come from a woman in her 40s with Graves disease.

This clonotype was detected a few times. The chain uses TRBV15 and TRBJ1-2, with TRBD1 matching over 7 bases. V dropped 1 base and J dropped 2; count of bases not matched to a gene: 4. This CDR3 has 15 amino acids. CDR1 LNHNV and CDR2 YYDKDF come from the germline V gene (reference sequence). Written as DNA, the CDR3 is TGTGCCACCAGCAGAGCCCAGGGGGGAAACTATGGCTACACCTTC. Translated: CATSRAQGGNYGYTF.

This clonotype has more than one count but fewer than ten. This chain joins TRBV5-1 and TRBJ2-5, with 8 bases that match TRBD1. The junction had 6 bases not matched to a gene; V was cut back by 3 bases and J by 2 bases. CDR3 length equals 15 residues. The germline CDR1 and CDR2 sequences are SGHRS and YFSETQ. The CDR3 DNA sequence: TGCGCCAGCAGCTGGCAGGGGGCGCATCAAGAGACCCAGTACTTC. Its protein product is CASSWQGAHQETQYF.

As to this clonotype: This could be a read error, since a much larger clone is one nucleotide away. The CDR3 sequence is CASGWGLAGGGSYEQYF. CDR3 in DNA: TGTGCCAGCGGCTGGGGACTAGCGGGAGGAGGCTCCTACGAGCAGTACTTC. V gene TRBV11-2 combines with J gene TRBJ2-7; TRBD2 matches 15 bases. CDR1 is SGHAT and CDR2 is FQNNGV in the germline V gene. The ends lost 8 bases at V and 0 bases at J; junction bases unmatched: 8. CDR3 length equals 17 residues.

The table lists this clonotype with many counts. The CDR3, as DNA: TGCGCCAGCAGCTTGAGGCAGCGGTCTAACCAAGAGACCCAGTACTTC. The encoded protein is CASSLRQRSNQETQYF. The chain is built from TRBV5-1 and TRBJ2-5; D may be TRBD2 (5 bases). CDR3 length: 16 residues. Trimming took off 1 base at V and 0 bases at J, with 13 bases between the two ends. Germline V gene lookup returns CDR1 SGHRS and CDR2 YFSETQ.

The J gene is TRBJ2-5, the V gene TRBV4-1; 8 bases match TRBD1. Losses at the gene ends were 4 bases for V and 3 bases for J; bases not matched to a gene: 4. The CDR3 is made up of 14 amino acids. CDR1 and CDR2 from the germline V gene are MGHRA and YSYEKL. The CDR3 region is CASSRGQVEETQYF. DNA for the CDR3: TGCGCCAGCAGCCGGGGACAGGTCGAAGAGACCCAGTACTTC.

The genes are TRBV12-3 or TRBV12-4 and TRBJ2-3; 12 bases are a match to TRBD2. Trimming took 6 bases from V and 2 from J; bases not matched to a gene: 6. The CDR3 is made up of 16 amino acids. The CDR3 protein is CASSWTSGTYTDTQYF. As DNA, the CDR3 is TGTGCCAGCAGCTGGACTAGCGGGACCTACACAGATACGCAGTATTTT.

This chain connects TRBV7-9 to TRBJ2-1; 9 positions match TRBD2. Germline loops: CDR1 SEHNR, CDR2 FQNEAQ (reference sequence). The V segment lost 1 base and the J segment 6 bases; nucleotides outside the gene matches: 1. The CDR3 covers 14 residues. CDR3 protein: CASSLDSGSNEQFF. The CDR3 nucleotides read TGTGCCAGCAGCTTAGATAGCGGGAGCAATGAGCAGTTCTTC.

This chain connects TRBV28 to TRBJ2-7; TRBD2 might be the D (5 bases). The V end was cut by 8 bases, the J end by 6 bases, with 17 bases between. The CDR3 sequence is 13 residues long. Germline V gene data show CDR1 as MDHEN and CDR2 as SYDVKM. CDR3 residues: CASSPALGSEQYF. CDR3 nucleotide sequence: TGTGCCAGCTCACCAGCCCTGGGGAGCGAGCAGTACTTC.

The V and J genes are TRBV20-1 and TRBJ1-1; D is perhaps TRBD1 (5 bases). The germline V gene has CDR1 DFQATT and CDR2 SNEGSKA (reference sequence). CDR3 size: 17 residues. V was clipped by 0 bases and J by 1 base, with 18 bases between them. In nucleotides, the CDR3 is TGCAGTGCTAGAGATCGGCCGCCGGGACGGCAGAACACTGAAGCTTTCTTT. This encodes CSARDRPPGRQNTEAFF.

This clonotype was picked up many times. This sequence joins TRBV15 and TRBJ1-6; D might be TRBD1 (5 bases). This CDR3 is built from 13 residues. V was clipped by 3 bases and J by 13 bases, with 13 bases between them. Germline lookup yields CDR1 LNHNV and CDR2 YYDKDF (reference sequence). Here the CDR3 DNA reads TGTGCCACCAGCAGGGTCTTGGGGGTCCCCCTCCACTTT. It yields the protein CATSRVLGVPLHF.

This clonotype was seen at least ten times. The rearrangement joins TRBV6-1 to TRBJ1-5; D possibly corresponds to TRBD1 (6 bases). Germline loops: CDR1 MNHNS, CDR2 SASEGT. The V and J ends lost 4 bases and 6 bases respectively, with 13 bases between them. The CDR3 length is 14 residues. The CDR3 DNA reads as TGTGCCAGCAGTGTAACAGGGTACGGTCAGCCCCAGCATTTT. Protein product: CASSVTGYGQPQHF.

The gene calls are TRBV24-1 and TRBJ2-3; 12 nucleotides line up with TRBD2. Germline V gene data show CDR1 as KGHDR and CDR2 as SFDVKD. CDR3 length equals 13 residues. V dropped 4 bases and J dropped 11; count of bases not matched to a gene: 3. CDR3 amino acids: CATSDGLAGRQYF. The DNA of the CDR3 is TGTGCCACCAGTGACGGACTAGCGGGAAGGCAGTATTTT.

Written as DNA, the CDR3 is TGCGCCAGCAGCCGAGGGGACAGGGAACGTCAGCCCCAGCATTTT. As protein: CASSRGDRERQPQHF. The gene calls are TRBV4-1 and TRBJ1-5; 9 bases match TRBD1. J was trimmed by 6 bases and V by 4 bases; bases with no gene match: 7. The CDR3 loop spans 15 amino acids. The germline V gene has CDR1 MGHRA and CDR2 YSYEKL.

The V gene is TRBV29-1, the J gene TRBJ2-3; 8 positions match TRBD1. With 6 bases clipped from V and 3 bases from J, the junction kept 11 bases outside the gene matches. CDR1 SQVTM and CDR2 ANQGSEA come from the germline V gene. The CDR3 runs to 15 residues. The CDR3 here is CSVIIPDRATDTQYF. DNA of the CDR3: TGCAGCGTGATTATTCCGGACAGGGCTACAGATACGCAGTATTTT.

The rearrangement joins TRBV29-1 to TRBJ1-4, with D perhaps matching TRBD1 (6 bases). V lost 3 bases, J lost 4 bases, and 12 bases lay in between. This CDR3 has 14 amino acids. Germline CDR1 SQVTM, CDR2 ANQGSEA. The CDR3 DNA is TGCAGCGTTGAGTGGACAGATCATAATGAAAAACTGTTTTTT. The encoded protein is CSVEWTDHNEKLFF.

The chain joins TRBV11-2 to TRBJ2-1; D might be TRBD2 (5 bases). Germline V gives CDR1 SGHAT, CDR2 FQNNGV. V lost 3 bases and J 3 bases, leaving 9 bases between the germline ends. CDR3 length: 14 amino acids. CDR3 coding DNA: TGTGCCAGCAGCTTCAGAGCGGACTACAATGAGCAGTTCTTC. This encodes CASSFRADYNEQFF.

This clonotype was seen a few times. The chain couples TRBV29-1 to TRBJ2-7, with 13 bases fitting TRBD2. Unmatched junction bases numbered 10, after V lost 7 bases and J lost 7 bases. The CDR3 is 14 amino acids. Per the germline V gene, CDR1 is SQVTM and CDR2 is ANQGSEA. CDR3 in amino acids: CSATGLAGEREQYF. In DNA form, the CDR3 reads TGCAGCGCTACCGGACTAGCGGGAGAAAGGGAGCAGTACTTC.